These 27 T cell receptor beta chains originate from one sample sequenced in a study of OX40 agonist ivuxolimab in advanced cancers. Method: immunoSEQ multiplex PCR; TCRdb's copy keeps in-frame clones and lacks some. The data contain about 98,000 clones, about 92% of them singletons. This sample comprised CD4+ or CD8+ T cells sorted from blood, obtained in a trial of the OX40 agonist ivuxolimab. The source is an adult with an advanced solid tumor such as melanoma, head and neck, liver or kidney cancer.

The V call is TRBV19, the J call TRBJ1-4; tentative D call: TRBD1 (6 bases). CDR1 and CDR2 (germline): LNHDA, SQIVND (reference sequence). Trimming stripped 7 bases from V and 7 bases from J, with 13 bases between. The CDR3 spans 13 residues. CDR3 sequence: CASKGGYSEKLFF. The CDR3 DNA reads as TGTGCCAGTAAGGGGGGGTATAGTGAAAAACTGTTTTTT.

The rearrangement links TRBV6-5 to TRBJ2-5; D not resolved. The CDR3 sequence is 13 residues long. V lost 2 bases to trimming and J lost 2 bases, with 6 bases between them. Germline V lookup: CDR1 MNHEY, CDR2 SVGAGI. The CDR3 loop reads CASSYPNQETQYF. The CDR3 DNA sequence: TGTGCCAGCAGTTACCCAAATCAAGAGACCCAGTACTTC.

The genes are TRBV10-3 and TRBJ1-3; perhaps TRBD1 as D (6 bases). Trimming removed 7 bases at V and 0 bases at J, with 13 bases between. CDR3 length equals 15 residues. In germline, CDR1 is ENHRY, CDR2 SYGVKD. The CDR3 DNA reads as TGTGCCATCAAAGCGAGGGGGGGCTCTGGAAACACCATATATTTT. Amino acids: CAIKARGGSGNTIYF.

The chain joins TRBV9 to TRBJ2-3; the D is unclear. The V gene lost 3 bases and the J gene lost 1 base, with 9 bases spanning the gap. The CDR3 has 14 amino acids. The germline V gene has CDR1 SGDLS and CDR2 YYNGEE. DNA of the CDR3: TGTGCCAGCAGCGCCTCGAGACGCACAGATACGCAGTATTTT. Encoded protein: CASSASRRTDTQYF.

Here the CDR3 DNA reads TGTGCCAGCAGCCCGATGACAGGCGCGAATTCACCCCTCCACTTT. The encoded protein is CASSPMTGANSPLHF. The genes are TRBV9 and TRBJ1-6; maybe TRBD1 (6 bases). Trimming took 4 bases from V and 7 from J, leaving 15 bases between them. The CDR3 length is 15 residues. CDR1 is SGDLS, CDR2 YYNGEE, per germline.

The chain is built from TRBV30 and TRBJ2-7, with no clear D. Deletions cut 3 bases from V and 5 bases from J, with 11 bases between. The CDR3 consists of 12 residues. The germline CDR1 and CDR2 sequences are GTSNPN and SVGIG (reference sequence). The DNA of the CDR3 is TGTGCCTGGAGCCTCGGTAGGGACGAGCAGTACTTC. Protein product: CAWSLGRDEQYF.

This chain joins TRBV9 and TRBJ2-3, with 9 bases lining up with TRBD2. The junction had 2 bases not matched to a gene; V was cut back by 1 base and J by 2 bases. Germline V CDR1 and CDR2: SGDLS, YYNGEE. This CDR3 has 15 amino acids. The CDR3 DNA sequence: TGTGCCAGCAGCGTACTAGCGGGATTCACAGATACGCAGTATTTT. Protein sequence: CASSVLAGFTDTQYF.

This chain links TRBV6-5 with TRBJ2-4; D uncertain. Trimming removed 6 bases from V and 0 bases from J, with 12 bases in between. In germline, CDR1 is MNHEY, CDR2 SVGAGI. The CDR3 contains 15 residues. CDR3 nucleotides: TGTGCCAGCAGGCCCTTAGGGATAGCCAAAAACATTCAGTACTTC. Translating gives CASRPLGIAKNIQYF.

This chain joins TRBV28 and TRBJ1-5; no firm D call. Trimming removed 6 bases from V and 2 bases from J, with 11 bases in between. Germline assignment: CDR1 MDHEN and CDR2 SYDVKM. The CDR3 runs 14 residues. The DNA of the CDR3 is TGTGCCAGCAGCGAATCTCAGCGCAATCAGCCCCAGCATTTT. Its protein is CASSESQRNQPQHF. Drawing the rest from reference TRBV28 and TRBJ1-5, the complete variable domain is DVKVTQSSRYLVKRTGEKVFLECVQDMDHENMFWYRQDPGLGLRLIYFSYDVKMKEKGDIPEGYSVSREKKERFSLILESASTNQTSMYLCASSESQRNQPQHFGDGTRLSIL.

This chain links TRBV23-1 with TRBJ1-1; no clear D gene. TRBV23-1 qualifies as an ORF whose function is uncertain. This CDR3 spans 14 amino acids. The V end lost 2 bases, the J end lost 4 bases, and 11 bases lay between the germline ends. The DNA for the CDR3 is TGCGCCAGCAGTCAAGTTGGCTGGGGCACTGAAGCTTTCTTT. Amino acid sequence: CASSQVGWGTEAFF.

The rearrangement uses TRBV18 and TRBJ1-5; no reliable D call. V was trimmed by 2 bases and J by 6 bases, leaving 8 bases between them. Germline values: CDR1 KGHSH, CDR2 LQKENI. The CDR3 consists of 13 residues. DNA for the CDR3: TGTGCCAGCTCACCAGGATCCGGTCAGCCCCAGCATTTT. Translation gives CASSPGSGQPQHF.

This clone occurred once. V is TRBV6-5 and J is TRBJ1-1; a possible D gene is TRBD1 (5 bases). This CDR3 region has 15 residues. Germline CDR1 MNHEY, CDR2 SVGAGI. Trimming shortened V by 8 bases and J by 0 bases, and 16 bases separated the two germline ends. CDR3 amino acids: CASLEWGRVNTEAFF. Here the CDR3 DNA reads TGTGCCAGCTTAGAGTGGGGCAGGGTGAACACTGAAGCTTTCTTT.

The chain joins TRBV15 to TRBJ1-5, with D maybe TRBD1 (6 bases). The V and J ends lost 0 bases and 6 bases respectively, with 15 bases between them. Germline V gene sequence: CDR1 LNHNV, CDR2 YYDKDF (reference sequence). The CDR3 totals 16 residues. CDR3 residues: CATSRDQHRAGQPQHF. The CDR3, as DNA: TGTGCCACCAGCAGAGATCAGCACAGGGCGGGTCAGCCCCAGCATTTT.

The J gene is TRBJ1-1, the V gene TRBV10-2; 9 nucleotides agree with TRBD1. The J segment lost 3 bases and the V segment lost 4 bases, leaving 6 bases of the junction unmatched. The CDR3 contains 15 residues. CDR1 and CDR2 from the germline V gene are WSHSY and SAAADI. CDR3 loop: CASSADRGGDTEAFF. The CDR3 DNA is TGCGCCAGCAGTGCGGACAGGGGAGGTGACACTGAAGCTTTCTTT.

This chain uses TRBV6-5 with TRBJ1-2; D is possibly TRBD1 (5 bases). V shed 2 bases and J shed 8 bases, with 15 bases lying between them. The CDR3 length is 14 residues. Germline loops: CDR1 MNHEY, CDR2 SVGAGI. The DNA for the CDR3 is TGTGCCAGCAGTTACCGCCGGGACCTCCCGGGCTACACCTTC. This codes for CASSYRRDLPGYTF.

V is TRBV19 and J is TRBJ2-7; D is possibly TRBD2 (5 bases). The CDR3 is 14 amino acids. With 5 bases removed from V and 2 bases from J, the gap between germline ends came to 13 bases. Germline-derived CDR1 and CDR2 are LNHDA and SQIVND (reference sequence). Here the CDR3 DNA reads TGTGCCAGTAGTTCCCACGGAGGAACCTACGAGCAGTACTTC. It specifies CASSSHGGTYEQYF. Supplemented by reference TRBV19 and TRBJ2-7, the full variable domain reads DGGITQSPKYLFRKEGQNVTLSCEQNLNHDAMYWYRQDPGQGLRLIYYSQIVNDFQKGDIAEGYSVSREKKESFPLTVTSAQKNPTAFYLCASSSHGGTYEQYFGPGTRLTVT.

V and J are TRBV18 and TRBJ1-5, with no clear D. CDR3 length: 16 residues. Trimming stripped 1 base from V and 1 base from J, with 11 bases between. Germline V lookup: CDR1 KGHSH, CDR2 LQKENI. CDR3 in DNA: TGTGCCAGCTCACCACTTCGGTCGGAAAGCAATCAGCCCCAGCATTTT. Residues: CASSPLRSESNQPQHF.

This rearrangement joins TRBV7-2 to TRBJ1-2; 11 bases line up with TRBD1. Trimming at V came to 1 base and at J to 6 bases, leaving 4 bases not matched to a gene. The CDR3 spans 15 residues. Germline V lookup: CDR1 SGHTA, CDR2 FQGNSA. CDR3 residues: CASSLVGTGGDGYTF. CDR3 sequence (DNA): TGTGCCAGCAGCTTAGTGGGGACAGGGGGGGATGGCTACACCTTC.

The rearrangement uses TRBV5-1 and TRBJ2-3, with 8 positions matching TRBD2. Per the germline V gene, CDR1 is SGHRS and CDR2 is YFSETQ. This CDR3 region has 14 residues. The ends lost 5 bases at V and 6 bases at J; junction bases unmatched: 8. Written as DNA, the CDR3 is TGCGCCAGCAGTCGGGGGGGAGACGCGGATACGCAGTATTTT. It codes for CASSRGGDADTQYF.

CDR3 residues: CASSRQGNSYGYTF. The CDR3 nucleotides read TGTGCCAGTAGCCGACAGGGAAACTCCTATGGCTACACCTTC. The rearrangement links TRBV19 to TRBJ1-2, with 7 positions matching TRBD1. V shed 6 bases, J shed 4 bases, and the junction held 8 bases outside the gene matches. The germline V gene encodes CDR1 LNHDA and CDR2 SQIVND (reference sequence). The CDR3 runs 14 residues. The variable domain in full, with the rest retrieved from reference TRBV19 and TRBJ1-2, is DGGITQSPKYLFRKEGQNVTLSCEQNLNHDAMYWYRQDPGQGLRLIYYSQIVNDFQKGDIAEGYSVSREKKESFPLTVTSAQKNPTAFYLCASSRQGNSYGYTFGSGTRLTVV.

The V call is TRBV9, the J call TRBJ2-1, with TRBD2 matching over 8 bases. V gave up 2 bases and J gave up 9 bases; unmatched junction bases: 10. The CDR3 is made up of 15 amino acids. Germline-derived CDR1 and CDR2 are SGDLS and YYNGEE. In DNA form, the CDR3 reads TGTGCCAGCAGCGTTAGCGGGAATCCAATAGGTGAGCAGTTCTTC. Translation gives CASSVSGNPIGEQFF.

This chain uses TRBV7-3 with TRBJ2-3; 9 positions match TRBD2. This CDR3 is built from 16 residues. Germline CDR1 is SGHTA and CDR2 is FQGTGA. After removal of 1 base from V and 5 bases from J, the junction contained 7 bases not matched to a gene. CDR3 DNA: TGTGCCAGCAGCTTAATAGCGGGAGAAGGGGGAGATACGCAGTATTTT. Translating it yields CASSLIAGEGGDTQYF.

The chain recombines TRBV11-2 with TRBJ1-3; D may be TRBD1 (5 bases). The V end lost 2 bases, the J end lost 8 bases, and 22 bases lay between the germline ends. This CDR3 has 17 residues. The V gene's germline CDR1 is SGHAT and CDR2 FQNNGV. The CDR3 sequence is CASSLTPPRRGDDTIYF. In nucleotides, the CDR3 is TGTGCCAGCAGCTTAACTCCCCCCCGAAGGGGCGATGACACCATATATTTT.

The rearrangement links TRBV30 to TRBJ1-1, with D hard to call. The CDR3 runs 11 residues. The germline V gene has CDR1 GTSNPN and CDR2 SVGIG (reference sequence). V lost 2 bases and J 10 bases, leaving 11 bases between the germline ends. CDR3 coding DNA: TGTGCCTGGAGTCTCATCCGGGGAGCTTTCTTT. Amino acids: CAWSLIRGAFF.

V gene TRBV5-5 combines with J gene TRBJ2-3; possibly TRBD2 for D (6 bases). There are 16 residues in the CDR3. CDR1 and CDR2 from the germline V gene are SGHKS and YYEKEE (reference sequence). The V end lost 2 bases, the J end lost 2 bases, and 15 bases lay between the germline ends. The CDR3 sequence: CASSFLGLTNTDTQYF. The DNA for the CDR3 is TGTGCCAGCAGCTTTTTGGGACTTACCAACACAGATACGCAGTATTTT.

DNA of the CDR3: TGTGCCTCCTCCGGGACTACTCGTGATACGCAGTATTTT. Translation: CASSGTTRDTQYF. The chain recombines TRBV30 with TRBJ2-3, with 7 bases that match TRBD2. J was trimmed by 6 bases and V by 7 bases; bases with no gene match: 10. CDR1 is GTSNPN, CDR2 SVGIG, per germline (reference sequence). CDR3 length equals 13 residues.

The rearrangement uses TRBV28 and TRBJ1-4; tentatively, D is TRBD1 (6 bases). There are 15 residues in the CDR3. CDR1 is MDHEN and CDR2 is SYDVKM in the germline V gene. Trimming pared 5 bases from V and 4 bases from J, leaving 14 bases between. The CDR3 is CASSAVDSFNEKLFF. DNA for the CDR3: TGTGCCAGCAGTGCCGTGGACAGCTTTAATGAAAAACTGTTTTTT.